A selection of T cell receptor beta chains follows, all from one sample in a study of Graves' ophthalmopathy and Graves' hyperthyroidism. In TCRdb, the multiplex PCR reads were re-called with MiXCR into one record per CDR3 protein. The sample records around 590,000 distinct CDR3 sequences, 39% being singletons. Material: peripheral blood or thyroid tissue (not recorded which). The receptors originated from an adult man with Graves' hyperthyroidism. Both conserved end residues are part of each CDR3. The order of the fields is V gene, D gene, J gene, clone size, CDR3 protein, CDR3 DNA. D genes are given only for firm matches. The size field is filled for only some rows; it gives once, few, many or a size class.

>TRBV5-1|TRBD2|TRBJ2-5|few
CASSWGLAGGETQYF
TGTGCCAGCAGCTGGGGACTAGCGGGAGGAGAGACCCAGTACTTC
>TRBV5-4|NA|TRBJ2-7|many
CASSLSGNSYEQYF
TGTGCCAGCAGCTTGTCCGGCAACTCCTACGAGCAGTACTTC
>TRBV10-3|NA|TRBJ2-2|NA
CAIKTDGELFF
TGTGCCATCAAGACCGACGGAGAGCTGTTTTTT
>TRBV5-6|TRBD1|TRBJ2-7|NA
CASSFPGTGYEQYF
TGTGCCAGCAGCTTCCCGGGGACAGGCTACGAGCAGTACTTC
>TRBV9|TRBD1|TRBJ2-2|many
CASSNRGSGTGELFF
TGTGCCAGCAGCAACAGGGGTTCGGGAACCGGGGAGCTGTTTTTT
>TRBV29-1|TRBD1|TRBJ2-2|NA
CSVEWTGGGGELFF
TGCAGCGTTGAGTGGACAGGGGGAGGTGGGGAGCTGTTTTTT
>TRBV7-9|NA|TRBJ2-7|NA
CASSRGWQYF
TGTGCCAGCAGTCGTGGGTGGCAGTACTTC
>TRBV2|TRBD1|TRBJ2-5|many
CASRMDRPSPQETQYF
TGTGCCAGCAGAATGGACAGGCCCTCCCCTCAAGAGACCCAGTACTTC
>TRBV30|NA|TRBJ2-7|NA
CAWSAQAYEQYF
TGTGCCTGGAGTGCCCAGGCCTACGAGCAGTACTTC
>TRBV7-9|TRBD1|TRBJ1-6|many
CASSSGQGYNSPLHF
TGTGCCAGCAGCTCGGGACAGGGCTATAATTCACCCCTCCACTTT
>TRBV7-3|TRBD2|TRBJ2-5|many
CASSLTGSLAGVQETQYF
TGTGCCAGCAGCTTAACGGGGTCACTAGCGGGGGTCCAAGAGACCCAGTACTTC
>TRBV10-3|TRBD2|TRBJ2-4|NA
CAISEARGGLGKNIQYF
TGTGCCATCAGTGAAGCGCGGGGGGGCCTTGGCAAAAACATTCAGTACTTC
>TRBV2|NA|TRBJ2-2|NA
CASSVGAANTGELFF
TGTGCCAGCAGTGTCGGGGCAGCGAACACCGGGGAGCTGTTTTTT
>TRBV7-9|TRBD2|TRBJ2-1|NA
CASSLSGGANEQFF
TGTGCCAGCAGTCTGAGCGGGGGGGCGAATGAGCAGTTCTTC
>TRBV14|NA|TRBJ1-2|few
CASTRGAGANYGYTF
TGTGCCAGCACCCGAGGGGCGGGGGCGAACTATGGCTACACCTTC
>TRBV12-3/TRBV12-4|NA|TRBJ1-3|NA
CASSHPSPQGGNTIYF
TGTGCCAGCAGCCACCCCAGTCCCCAAGGAGGAAACACCATATATTTT
>TRBV10-3|NA|TRBJ2-2|many
CAIRTQAGELFF
TGTGCCATCAGAACCCAGGCCGGGGAGCTGTTTTTT
>TRBV7-9|TRBD2|TRBJ2-2|NA
CASSIGTSVTGELFF
TGTGCCAGCAGCATCGGGACTAGCGTCACCGGGGAGCTGTTTTTT
>TRBV19|NA|TRBJ1-2|NA
CASRGGRESYGYTF
TGTGCCAGTAGAGGCGGGAGGGAAAGCTATGGCTACACCTTC
>TRBV7-3|NA|TRBJ1-3|NA
CASRANSGNTIYF
TGTGCGTCAAGGGCCAACTCTGGAAACACCATATATTTT
>TRBV20-1|TRBD1|TRBJ2-7|NA
CSARDLGTGHYEQYF
TGCAGTGCTAGAGATCTGGGGACAGGGCACTACGAGCAGTACTTC
>TRBV7-2|TRBD2|TRBJ2-5|many
CASRLAGEETQYF
TGTGCCAGCCGGTTAGCGGGGGAAGAGACCCAGTACTTC
>TRBV24-1|TRBD2|TRBJ2-4|few
CATSEPGRAGDIQYF
TGTGCCACCAGTGAGCCCGGGAGGGCCGGGGACATTCAGTACTTC
>TRBV10-3|NA|TRBJ1-3|many
CAISELDFRNTIYF
TGTGCCATCAGTGAGTTGGACTTCCGAAACACCATATATTTT
>TRBV5-1|NA|TRBJ1-1|NA
CASSVTTRNTEAFF
TGCGCCAGCAGCGTCACCACGCGGAACACTGAAGCTTTCTTT
>TRBV15|NA|TRBJ1-2|NA
CATSGLGDGYTF
TGTGCCACCAGCGGGCTCGGGGATGGCTACACCTTC
>TRBV5-1|NA|TRBJ2-5|NA
CASSPQTGRETQYF
TGCGCCAGCAGCCCCCAGACAGGTCGGGAGACCCAGTACTTC
>TRBV9|NA|TRBJ2-2|many
CASSPRSGQAQNTGELFF
TGTGCCAGCAGCCCACGGTCTGGTCAGGCACAGAACACCGGGGAGCTGTTTTTT
>TRBV12-3/TRBV12-4|NA|TRBJ2-7|many
CASSTGFKLEQYF
TGTGCCAGCAGTACAGGGTTTAAGCTCGAGCAGTACTTC
>TRBV11-1|TRBD2|TRBJ2-5|NA
CASSPRTSGGDDEQYF
TGTGCCAGCAGCCCCCGTACTAGCGGGGGGGACGATGAGCAGTACTTC